The clone carrying this T cell receptor beta chain has a handful of counts. The antigen is not known. Assay: immunoSEQ multiplex PCR; the TCRdb copy retains only in-frame clones and omits some. This table has under 3,000 clones, about 76% appearing once. The source of the sample is a study of CD8 T cell repertoires and HIV-1 epitope variants. Whole-study context: Twenty-five autologous and known Gag and Nef epitope variant peptides each stimulated T cells separately. Controls were a CMV, EBV and flu pool, Ebola AY9, and no peptide.

Germline V gene lookup returns CDR1 MDHEN and CDR2 SYDVKM. CDR3 length: 15 amino acids. V was clipped by 2 bases and J by 0 bases, with 10 bases between them. Input material: cultured CD8+ T cells derived from PBMCs. This clonotype was obtained from a male donor with HIV. The V call is TRBV28, the J call TRBJ1-2; D gene ambiguous. CDR3 coding DNA: TGTGCCAGCAGTTTAGTCACGGAGGCTAACTATGGCTACACCTTC. It is translated as CASSLVTEANYGYTF.